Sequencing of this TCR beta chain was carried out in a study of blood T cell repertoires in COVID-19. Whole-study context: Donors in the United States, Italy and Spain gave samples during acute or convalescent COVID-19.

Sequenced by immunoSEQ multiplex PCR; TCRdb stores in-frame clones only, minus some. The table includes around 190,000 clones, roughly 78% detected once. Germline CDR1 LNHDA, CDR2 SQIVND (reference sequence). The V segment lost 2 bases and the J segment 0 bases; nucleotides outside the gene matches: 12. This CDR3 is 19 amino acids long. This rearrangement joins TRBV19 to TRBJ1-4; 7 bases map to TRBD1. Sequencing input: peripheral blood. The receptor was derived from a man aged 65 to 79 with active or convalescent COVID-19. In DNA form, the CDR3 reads TGTGCCAGTAGTATAAGGGGGAGGACAGGTATAGCAACTAATGAAAAACTGTTTTTT. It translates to CASSIRGRTGIATNEKLFF.